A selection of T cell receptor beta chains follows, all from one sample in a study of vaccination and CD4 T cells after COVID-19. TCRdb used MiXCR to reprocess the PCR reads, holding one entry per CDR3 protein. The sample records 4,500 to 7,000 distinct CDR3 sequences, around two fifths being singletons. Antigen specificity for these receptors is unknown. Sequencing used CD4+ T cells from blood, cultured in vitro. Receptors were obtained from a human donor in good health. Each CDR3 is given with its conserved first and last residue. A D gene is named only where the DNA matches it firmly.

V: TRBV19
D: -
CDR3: CASGGGSEAFF

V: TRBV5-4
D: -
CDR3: CASSLTGGPLNEQFF

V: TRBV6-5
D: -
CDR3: CASSYQPQQKAFF

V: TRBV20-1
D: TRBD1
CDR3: CSASGLRQGNNQPQHF

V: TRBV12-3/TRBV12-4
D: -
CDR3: CASSPREGDNSPLHF

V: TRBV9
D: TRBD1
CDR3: CASGGRTGEVGTEAFF

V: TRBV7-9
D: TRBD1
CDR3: CASTLGQENTEAFF

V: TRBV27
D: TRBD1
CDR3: CASSLKGANTEAFF

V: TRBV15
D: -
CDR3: CATSRDPGQRSYNSPLHF

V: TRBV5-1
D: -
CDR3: CATQGPPNSPLHF

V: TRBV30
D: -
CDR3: CAWQKPNYGYTF

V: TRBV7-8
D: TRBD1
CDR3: CASSLGMGQGGWSPLHF

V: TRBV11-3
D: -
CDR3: CASSLVRQPLYGYTF

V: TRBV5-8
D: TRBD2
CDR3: CASSNSGGGNEQFF

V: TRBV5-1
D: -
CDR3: CASSLEGSVYEQYF

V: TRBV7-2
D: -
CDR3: CASSIFPEQFF

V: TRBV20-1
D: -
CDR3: CSAENNEQFF

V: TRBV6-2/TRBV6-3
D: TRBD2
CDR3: CASTTLADTGELFF

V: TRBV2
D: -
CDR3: CASSGSQHQPQHF

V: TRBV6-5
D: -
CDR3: CASSYDDGRNTEAFF

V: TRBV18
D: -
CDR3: CASSPLTMNTEAFF

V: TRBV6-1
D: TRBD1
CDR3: CASSKQSGGNEQFF

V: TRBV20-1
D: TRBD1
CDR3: CSARDDSGTGPNYGYTF

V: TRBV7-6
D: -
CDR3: CASSVQGTNTGELFF

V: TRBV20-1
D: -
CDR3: CSASLSTDTQYF

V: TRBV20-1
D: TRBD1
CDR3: CSAPEGAMNTEAFF

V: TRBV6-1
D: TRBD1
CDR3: CASRAGTGVNQPQHF